This T cell receptor beta chain is drawn from a study of control samples from healthy donors and cancer patients. Profiled with immunoSEQ multiplex PCR; TCRdb holds only in-frame clones, not every one. The sample yields 230,000 or so clones, around 94% seen once. Germline assignment: CDR1 SGHRS and CDR2 YFSETQ. V was cut by 4 bases and J by 0 bases, with 16 bases left in between. This CDR3 spans 16 amino acids. The sequence came from a man aged 45-65 years in good health. The rearrangement joins TRBV5-1 to TRBJ1-2; D gene ambiguous. Material for sequencing was blood. CDR3: CASSPRVSPSNYGYTF. DNA of the CDR3: TGCGCCAGCAGCCCCCGGGTCTCCCCGTCTAACTATGGCTACACCTTC.